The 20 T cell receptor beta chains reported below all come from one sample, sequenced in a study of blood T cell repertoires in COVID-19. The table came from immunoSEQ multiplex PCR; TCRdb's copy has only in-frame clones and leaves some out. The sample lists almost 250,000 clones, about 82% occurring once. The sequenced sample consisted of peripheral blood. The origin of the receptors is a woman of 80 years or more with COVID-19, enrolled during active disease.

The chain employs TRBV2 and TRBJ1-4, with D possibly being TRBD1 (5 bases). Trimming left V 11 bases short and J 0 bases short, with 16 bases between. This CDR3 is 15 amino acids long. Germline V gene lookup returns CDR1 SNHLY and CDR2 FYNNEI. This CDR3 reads CAGHRDLATNEKLFF. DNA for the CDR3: TGTGCCGGACATAGAGATCTTGCAACTAATGAAAAACTGTTTTTT. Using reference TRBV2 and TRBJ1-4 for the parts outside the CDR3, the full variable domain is EPEVTQTPSHQVTQMGQEVILRCVPISNHLYFYWYRQILGQKVEFLVSFYNNEISEKSEIFDDQFSVERPDGSNFTLKIRSTKLEDSAMYFCAGHRDLATNEKLFFGSGTQLSVL.

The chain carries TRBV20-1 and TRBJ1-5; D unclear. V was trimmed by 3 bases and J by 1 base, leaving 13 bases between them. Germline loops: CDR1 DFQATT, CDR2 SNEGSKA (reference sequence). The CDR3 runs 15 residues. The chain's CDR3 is CSASLPGRSNQPQHF. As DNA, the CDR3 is TGCAGTGCTAGTCTCCCTGGGAGAAGCAATCAGCCCCAGCATTTT.

The CDR3 sequence: CASSLLGAGTEAFF. The CDR3 DNA reads TGCGCCAGCAGCTTGCTGGGGGCAGGCACTGAAGCTTTCTTT. This rearrangement joins TRBV5-1 to TRBJ1-1; D possibly corresponds to TRBD1 (6 bases). The length of the CDR3 is 14 residues. Trimming stripped 1 base from V and 4 bases from J, with 11 bases between. In germline, CDR1 is SGHRS, CDR2 YFSETQ. The whole variable domain, remainder taken from reference TRBV5-1 and TRBJ1-1, is KAGVTQTPRYLIKTRGQQVTLSCSPISGHRSVSWYQQTPGQGLQFLFEYFSETQRNKGNFPGRFSGRQFSNSRSEMNVSTLELGDSALYLCASSLLGAGTEAFFGQGTRLTVV.

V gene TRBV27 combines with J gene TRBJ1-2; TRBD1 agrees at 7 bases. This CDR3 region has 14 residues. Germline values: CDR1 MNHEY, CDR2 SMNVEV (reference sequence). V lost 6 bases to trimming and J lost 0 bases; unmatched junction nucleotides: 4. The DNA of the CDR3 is TGTGCCAGCAGAGGGACAGCCCCTAACTATGGCTACACCTTC. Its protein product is CASRGTAPNYGYTF.

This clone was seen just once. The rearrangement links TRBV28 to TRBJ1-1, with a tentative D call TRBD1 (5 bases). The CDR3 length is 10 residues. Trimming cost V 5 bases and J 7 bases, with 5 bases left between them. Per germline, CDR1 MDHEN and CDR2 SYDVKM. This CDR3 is CASSRGEAFF. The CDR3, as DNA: TGTGCCAGCAGTAGGGGTGAAGCTTTCTTT.

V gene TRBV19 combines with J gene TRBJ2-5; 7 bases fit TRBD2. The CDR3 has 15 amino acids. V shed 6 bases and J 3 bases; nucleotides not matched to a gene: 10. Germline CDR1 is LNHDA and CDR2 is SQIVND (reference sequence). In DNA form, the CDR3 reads TGTGCCAGTAGAGCGGGGCAACTCATAAAAGAGACCCAGTACTTC. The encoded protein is CASRAGQLIKETQYF.

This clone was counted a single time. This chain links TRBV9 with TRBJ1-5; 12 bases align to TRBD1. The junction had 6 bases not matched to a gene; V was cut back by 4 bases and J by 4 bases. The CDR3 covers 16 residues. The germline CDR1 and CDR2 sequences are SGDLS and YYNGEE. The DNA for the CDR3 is TGTGCCAGCAGCCCGGGACAGGGGGCGCGAAATCAGCCCCAGCATTTT. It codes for CASSPGQGARNQPQHF. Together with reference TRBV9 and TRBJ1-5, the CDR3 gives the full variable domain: DSGVTQTPKHLITATGQRVTLRCSPRSGDLSVYWYQQSLDQGLQFLIQYYNGEERAKGNILERFSAQQFPDLHSELNLSSLELGDSALYFCASSPGQGARNQPQHFGDGTRLSIL.

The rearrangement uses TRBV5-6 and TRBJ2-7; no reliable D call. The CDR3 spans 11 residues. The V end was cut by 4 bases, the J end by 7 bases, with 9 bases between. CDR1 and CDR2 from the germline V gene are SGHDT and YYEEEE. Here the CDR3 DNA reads TGTGCCAGCAGCGATTACAGAGAGCAGTACGTC. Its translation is CASSDYREQYV.

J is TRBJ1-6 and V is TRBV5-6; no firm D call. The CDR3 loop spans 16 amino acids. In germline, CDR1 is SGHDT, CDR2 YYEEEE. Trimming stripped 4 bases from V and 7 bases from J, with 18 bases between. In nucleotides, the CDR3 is TGTGCCAGCAGCCCATCTCAGAACGGAGAGAATTCACCCCTCCACTTT. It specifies CASSPSQNGENSPLHF.

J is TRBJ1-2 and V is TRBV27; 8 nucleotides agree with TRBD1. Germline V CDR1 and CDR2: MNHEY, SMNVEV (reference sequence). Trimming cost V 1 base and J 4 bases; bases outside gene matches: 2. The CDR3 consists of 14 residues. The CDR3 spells CASSLFGQGYGYTF. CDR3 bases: TGTGCCAGCAGTTTATTCGGACAGGGCTATGGCTACACCTTC.

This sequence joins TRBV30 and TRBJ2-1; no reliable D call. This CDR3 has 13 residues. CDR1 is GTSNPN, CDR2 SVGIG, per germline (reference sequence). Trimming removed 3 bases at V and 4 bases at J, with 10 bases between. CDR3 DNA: TGTGCCTGGAGCCGAGGCACTTACAATGAGCAGTTCTTC. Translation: CAWSRGTYNEQFF.

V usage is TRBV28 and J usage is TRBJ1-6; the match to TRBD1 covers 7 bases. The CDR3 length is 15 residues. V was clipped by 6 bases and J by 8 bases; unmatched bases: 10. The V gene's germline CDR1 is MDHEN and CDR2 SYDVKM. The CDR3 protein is CASRGQGEKDSPLHF. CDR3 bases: TGTGCCAGCAGGGGTCAGGGGGAGAAGGATTCACCCCTCCACTTT.

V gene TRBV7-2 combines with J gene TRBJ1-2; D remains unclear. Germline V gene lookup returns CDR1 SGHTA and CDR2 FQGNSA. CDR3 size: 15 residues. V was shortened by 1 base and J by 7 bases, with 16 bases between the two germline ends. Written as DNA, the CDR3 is TGTGCCAGCAGCTTAGAGCGTCTCTTATTGGGTGGCTACACCTTC. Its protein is CASSLERLLLGGYTF.

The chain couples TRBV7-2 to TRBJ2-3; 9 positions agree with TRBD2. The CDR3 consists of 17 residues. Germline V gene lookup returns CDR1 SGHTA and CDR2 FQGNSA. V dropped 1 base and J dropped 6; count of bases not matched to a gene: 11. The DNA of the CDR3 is TGTGCCAGCAGCTTAGGGGCGGGGGGGCTGGCCTTTGATACGCAGTATTTT. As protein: CASSLGAGGLAFDTQYF.

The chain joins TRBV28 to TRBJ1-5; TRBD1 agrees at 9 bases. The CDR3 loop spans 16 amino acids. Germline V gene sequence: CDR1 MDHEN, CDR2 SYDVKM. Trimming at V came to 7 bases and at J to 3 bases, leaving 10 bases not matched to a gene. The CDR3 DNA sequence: TGTGCCAGCACGCCGACGGGACAGGGCGACAATCAGCCCCAGCATTTT. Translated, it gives CASTPTGQGDNQPQHF.

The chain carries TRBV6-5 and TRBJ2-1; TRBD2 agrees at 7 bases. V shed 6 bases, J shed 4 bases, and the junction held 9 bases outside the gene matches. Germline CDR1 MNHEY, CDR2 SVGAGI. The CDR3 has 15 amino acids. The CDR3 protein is CASRAPGGLYNEQFF. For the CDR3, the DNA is TGTGCCAGCAGAGCCCCGGGGGGACTGTACAATGAGCAGTTCTTC.

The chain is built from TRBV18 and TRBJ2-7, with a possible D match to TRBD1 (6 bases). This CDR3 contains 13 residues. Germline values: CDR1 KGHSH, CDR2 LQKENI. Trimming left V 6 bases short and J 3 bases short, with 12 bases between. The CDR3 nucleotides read TGTGCCAGCTCGATAGGGGGATTCTACGAGCAGTACGTC. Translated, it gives CASSIGGFYEQYV.

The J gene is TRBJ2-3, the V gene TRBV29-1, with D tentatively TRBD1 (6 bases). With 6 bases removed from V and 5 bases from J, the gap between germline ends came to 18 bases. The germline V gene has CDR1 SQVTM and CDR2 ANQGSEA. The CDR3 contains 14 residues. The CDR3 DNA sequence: TGCAGCGTGGAACTCGACAGGAACGAAGATACGCAGTATTTT. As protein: CSVELDRNEDTQYF.

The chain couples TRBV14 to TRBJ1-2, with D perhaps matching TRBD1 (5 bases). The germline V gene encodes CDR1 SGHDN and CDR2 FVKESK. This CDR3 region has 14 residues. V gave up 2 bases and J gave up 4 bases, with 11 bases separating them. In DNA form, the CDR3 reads TGTGCCAGCAGCCAAATGGAGGGGACCTATGGCTACACCTTC. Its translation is CASSQMEGTYGYTF.

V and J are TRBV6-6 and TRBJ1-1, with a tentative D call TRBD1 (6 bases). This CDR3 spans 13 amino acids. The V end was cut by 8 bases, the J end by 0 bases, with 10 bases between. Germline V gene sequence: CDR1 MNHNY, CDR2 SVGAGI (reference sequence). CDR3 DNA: TGTGCCAGCGGAGGACAGCTGAACACTGAAGCTTTCTTT. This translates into CASGGQLNTEAFF.